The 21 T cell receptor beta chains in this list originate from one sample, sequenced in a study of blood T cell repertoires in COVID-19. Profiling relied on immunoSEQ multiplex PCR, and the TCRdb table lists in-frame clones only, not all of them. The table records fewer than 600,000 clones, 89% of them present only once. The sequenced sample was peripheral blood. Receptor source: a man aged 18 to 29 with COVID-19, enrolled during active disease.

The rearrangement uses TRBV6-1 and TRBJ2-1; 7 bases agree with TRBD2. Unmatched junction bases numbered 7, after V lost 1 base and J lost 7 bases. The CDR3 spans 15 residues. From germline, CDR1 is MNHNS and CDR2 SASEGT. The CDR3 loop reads CASSEEALAQNEQFF. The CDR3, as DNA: TGTGCCAGCAGTGAAGAGGCACTAGCGCAGAATGAGCAGTTCTTC.

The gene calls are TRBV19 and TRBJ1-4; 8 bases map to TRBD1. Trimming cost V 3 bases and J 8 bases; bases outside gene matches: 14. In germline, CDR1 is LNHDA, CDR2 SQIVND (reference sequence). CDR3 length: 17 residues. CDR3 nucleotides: TGTGCCAGTAGTATTCGGACAGGGACGCTCGGTGGGGAAAAACTGTTTTTT. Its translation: CASSIRTGTLGGEKLFF.

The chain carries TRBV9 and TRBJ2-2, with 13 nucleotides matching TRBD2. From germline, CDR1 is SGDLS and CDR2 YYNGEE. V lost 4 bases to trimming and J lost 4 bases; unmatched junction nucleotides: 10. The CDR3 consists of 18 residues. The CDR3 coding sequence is TGTGCCAGCAGCACACTAGCGGGAGGGCCGGGTCTCACCGGGGAGCTGTTTTTT. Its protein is CASSTLAGGPGLTGELFF.

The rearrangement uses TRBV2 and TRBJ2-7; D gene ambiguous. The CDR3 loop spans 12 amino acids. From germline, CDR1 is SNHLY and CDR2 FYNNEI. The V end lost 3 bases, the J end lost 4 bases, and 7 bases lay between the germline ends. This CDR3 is CASSDAAYEQYF. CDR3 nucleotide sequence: TGTGCCAGCAGTGATGCGGCTTACGAGCAGTACTTC.

The CDR3 loop is CASSLSGGGADTQYF. CDR3 in DNA: TGTGCCAGCAGCTTATCGGGCGGGGGGGCAGATACGCAGTATTTT. V is TRBV7-2 and J is TRBJ2-3; TRBD2 agrees at 9 bases. CDR1 SGHTA and CDR2 FQGNSA come from the germline V gene. This CDR3 has 15 residues. Losses at the gene ends were 2 bases for V and 4 bases for J; bases not matched to a gene: 4. Using reference TRBV7-2 and TRBJ2-3 for the parts outside the CDR3, the full variable domain is GAGVSQSPSNKVTEKGKDVELRCDPISGHTALYWYRQSLGQGLEFLIYFQGNSAPDKSGLPSDRFSAERTGGSVSTLTIQRTQQEDSAVYLCASSLSGGGADTQYFGPGTRLTVL.

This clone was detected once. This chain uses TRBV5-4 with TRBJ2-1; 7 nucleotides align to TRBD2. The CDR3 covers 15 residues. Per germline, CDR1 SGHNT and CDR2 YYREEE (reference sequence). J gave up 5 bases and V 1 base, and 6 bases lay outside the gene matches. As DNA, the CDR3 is TGTGCCAGCAGCTTGCTAGCGGCCCCCAACAATGAGCAGTTCTTC. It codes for CASSLLAAPNNEQFF.

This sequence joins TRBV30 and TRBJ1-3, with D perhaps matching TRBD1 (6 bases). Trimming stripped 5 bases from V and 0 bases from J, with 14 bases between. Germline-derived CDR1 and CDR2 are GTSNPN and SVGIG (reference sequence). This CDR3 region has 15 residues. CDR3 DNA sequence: TGTGCCTGGTCTTTCTCAGGGGTCTCTGGAAACACCATATATTTT. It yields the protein CAWSFSGVSGNTIYF.

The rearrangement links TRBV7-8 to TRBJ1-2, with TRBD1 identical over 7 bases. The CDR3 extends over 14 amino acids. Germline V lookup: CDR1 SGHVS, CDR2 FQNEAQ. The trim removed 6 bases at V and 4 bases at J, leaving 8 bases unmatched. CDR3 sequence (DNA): TGTGCCAGCAGTATTGAGGGGGCAGGCTATGGCTACACCTTC. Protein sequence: CASSIEGAGYGYTF.

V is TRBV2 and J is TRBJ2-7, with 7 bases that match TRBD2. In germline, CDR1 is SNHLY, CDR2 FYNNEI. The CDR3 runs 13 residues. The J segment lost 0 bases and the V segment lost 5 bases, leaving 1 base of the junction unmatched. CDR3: CASSRDYSYEQYF. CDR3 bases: TGTGCCAGCAGTCGGGACTACTCCTACGAGCAGTACTTC.

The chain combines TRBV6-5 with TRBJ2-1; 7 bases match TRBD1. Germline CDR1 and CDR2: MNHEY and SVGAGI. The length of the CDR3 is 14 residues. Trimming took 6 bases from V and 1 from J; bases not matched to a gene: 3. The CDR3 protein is CASRNRGSYNEQFF. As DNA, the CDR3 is TGTGCCAGCAGAAACAGGGGTTCCTACAATGAGCAGTTCTTC.

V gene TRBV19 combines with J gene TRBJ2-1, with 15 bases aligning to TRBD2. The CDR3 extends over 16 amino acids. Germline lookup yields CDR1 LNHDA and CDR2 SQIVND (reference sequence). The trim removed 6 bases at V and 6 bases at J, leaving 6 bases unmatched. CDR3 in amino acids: CASRPGLAGGFNEQFF. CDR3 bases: TGTGCCAGTAGGCCAGGACTAGCGGGAGGGTTCAATGAGCAGTTCTTC. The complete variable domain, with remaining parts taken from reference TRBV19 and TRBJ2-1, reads DGGITQSPKYLFRKEGQNVTLSCEQNLNHDAMYWYRQDPGQGLRLIYYSQIVNDFQKGDIAEGYSVSREKKESFPLTVTSAQKNPTAFYLCASRPGLAGGFNEQFFGPGTRLTVL.

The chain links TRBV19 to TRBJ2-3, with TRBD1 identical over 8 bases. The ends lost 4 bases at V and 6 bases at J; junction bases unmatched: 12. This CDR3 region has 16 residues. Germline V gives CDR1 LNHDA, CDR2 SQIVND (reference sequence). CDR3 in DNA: TGTGCCAGTAGTAGCTGGACAGGGCCCTCGGGGGATACGCAGTATTTT. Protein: CASSSWTGPSGDTQYF.

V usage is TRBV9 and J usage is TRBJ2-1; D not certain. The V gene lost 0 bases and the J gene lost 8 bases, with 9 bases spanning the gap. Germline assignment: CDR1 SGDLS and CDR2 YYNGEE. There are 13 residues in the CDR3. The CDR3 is CASSVGVEHEQFF. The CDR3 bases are TGTGCCAGCAGCGTAGGTGTGGAGCATGAGCAGTTCTTC.

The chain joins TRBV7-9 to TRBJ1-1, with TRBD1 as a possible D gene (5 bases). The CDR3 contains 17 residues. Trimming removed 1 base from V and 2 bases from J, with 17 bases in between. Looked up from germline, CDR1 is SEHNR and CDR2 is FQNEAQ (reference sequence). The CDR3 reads CASSLVTGGKGNTEAFF. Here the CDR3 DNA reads TGTGCCAGCAGCTTAGTGACGGGGGGGAAAGGAAACACTGAAGCTTTCTTT.

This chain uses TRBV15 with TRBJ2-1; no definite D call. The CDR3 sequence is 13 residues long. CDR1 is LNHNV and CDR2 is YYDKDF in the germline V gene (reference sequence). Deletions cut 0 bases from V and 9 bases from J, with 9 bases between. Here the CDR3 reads CATSRDRGFEQFF. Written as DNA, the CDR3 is TGTGCCACCAGCAGAGATCGCGGTTTTGAGCAGTTCTTC.

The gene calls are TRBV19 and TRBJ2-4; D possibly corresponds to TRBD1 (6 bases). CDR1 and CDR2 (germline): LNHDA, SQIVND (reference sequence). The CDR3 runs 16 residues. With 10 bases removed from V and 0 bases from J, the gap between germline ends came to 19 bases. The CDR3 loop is CATTTQGSGAKNIQYF. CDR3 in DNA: TGTGCCACCACCACCCAGGGGTCGGGAGCCAAAAACATTCAGTACTTC. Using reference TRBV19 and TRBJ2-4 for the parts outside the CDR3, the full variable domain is DGGITQSPKYLFRKEGQNVTLSCEQNLNHDAMYWYRQDPGQGLRLIYYSQIVNDFQKGDIAEGYSVSREKKESFPLTVTSAQKNPTAFYLCATTTQGSGAKNIQYFGAGTRLSVL.

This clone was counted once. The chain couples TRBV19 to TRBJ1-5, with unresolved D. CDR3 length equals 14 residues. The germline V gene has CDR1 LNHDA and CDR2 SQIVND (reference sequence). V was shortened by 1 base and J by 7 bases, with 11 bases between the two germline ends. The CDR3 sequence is CASSIASDGQPQHF. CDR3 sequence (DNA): TGTGCCAGTAGTATAGCTTCTGACGGGCAGCCCCAGCATTTT. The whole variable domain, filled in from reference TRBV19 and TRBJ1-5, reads DGGITQSPKYLFRKEGQNVTLSCEQNLNHDAMYWYRQDPGQGLRLIYYSQIVNDFQKGDIAEGYSVSREKKESFPLTVTSAQKNPTAFYLCASSIASDGQPQHFGDGTRLSIL.

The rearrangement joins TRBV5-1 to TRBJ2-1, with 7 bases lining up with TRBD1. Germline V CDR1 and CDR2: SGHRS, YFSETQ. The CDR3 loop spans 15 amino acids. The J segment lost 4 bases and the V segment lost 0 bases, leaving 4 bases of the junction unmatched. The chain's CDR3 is CASSLEADRYNEQFF. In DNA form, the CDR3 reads TGCGCCAGCAGCTTGGAGGCGGACAGGTACAATGAGCAGTTCTTC.

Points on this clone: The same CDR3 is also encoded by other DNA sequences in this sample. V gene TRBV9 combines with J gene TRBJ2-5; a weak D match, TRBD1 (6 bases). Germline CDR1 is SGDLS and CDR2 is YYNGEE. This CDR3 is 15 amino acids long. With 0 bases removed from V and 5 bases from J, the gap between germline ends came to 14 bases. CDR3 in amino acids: CASSVEAGARETQYF. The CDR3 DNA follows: TGTGCCAGCAGCGTAGAGGCAGGGGCTAGGGAGACCCAGTACTTC. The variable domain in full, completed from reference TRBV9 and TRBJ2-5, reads DSGVTQTPKHLITATGQRVTLRCSPRSGDLSVYWYQQSLDQGLQFLIQYYNGEERAKGNILERFSAQQFPDLHSELNLSSLELGDSALYFCASSVEAGARETQYFGPGTRLLVL.

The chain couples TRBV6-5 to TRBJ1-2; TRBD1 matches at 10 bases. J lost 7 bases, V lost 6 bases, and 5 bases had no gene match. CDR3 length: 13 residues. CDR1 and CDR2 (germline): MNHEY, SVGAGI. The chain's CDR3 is CASSYRTGGGYTF. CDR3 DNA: TGTGCCAGCAGCTACCGGACAGGGGGTGGCTACACCTTC.

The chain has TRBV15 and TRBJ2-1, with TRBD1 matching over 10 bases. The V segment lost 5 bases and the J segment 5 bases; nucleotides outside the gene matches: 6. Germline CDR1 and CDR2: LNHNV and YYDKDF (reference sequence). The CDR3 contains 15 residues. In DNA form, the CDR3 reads TGTGCCACCAGCCCCCGGGACAGGGGAAACAATGAGCAGTTCTTC. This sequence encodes CATSPRDRGNNEQFF.